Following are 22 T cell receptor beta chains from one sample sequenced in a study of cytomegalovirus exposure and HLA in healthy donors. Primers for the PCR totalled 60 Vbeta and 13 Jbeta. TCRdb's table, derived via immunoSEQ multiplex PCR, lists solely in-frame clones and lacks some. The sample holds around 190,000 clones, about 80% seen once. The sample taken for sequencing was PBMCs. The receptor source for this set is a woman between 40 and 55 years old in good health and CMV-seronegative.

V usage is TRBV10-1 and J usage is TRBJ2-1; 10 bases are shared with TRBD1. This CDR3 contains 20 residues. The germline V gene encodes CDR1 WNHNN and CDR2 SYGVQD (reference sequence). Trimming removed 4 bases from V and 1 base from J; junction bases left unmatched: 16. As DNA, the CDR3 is TGCGCCAGCAGTGGGGACCGGGACAGGGGTCCTCCTGGATCCTACAATGAGCAGTTCTTC. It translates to CASSGDRDRGPPGSYNEQFF.

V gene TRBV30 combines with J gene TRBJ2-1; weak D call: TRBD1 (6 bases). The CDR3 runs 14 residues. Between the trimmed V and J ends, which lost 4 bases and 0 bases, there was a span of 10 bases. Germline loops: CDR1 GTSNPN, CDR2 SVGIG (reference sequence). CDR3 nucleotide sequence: TGTGCCTGGAATCGGGACAACTCCTACAATGAGCAGTTCTTC. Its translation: CAWNRDNSYNEQFF.

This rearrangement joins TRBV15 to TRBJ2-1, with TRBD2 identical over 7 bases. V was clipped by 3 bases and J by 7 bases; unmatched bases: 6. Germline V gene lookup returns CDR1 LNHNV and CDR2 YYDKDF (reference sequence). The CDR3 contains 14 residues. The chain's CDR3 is CATSRRGFDNEQFF. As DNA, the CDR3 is TGTGCCACCAGCAGGCGGGGGTTTGATAATGAGCAGTTCTTC. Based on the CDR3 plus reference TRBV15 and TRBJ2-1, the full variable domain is DAMVIQNPRYQVTQFGKPVTLSCSQTLNHNVMYWYQQKSSQAPKLLFHYYDKDFNNEADTPDNFQSRRPNTSFCFLDIRSPGLGDTAMYLCATSRRGFDNEQFFGPGTRLTVL.

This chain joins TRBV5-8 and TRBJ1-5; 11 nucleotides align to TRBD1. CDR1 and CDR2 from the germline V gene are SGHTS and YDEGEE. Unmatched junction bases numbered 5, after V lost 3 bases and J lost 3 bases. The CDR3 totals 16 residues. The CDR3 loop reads CASSSGQGVFNQPQHF. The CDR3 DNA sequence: TGTGCCAGCAGCTCGGGACAGGGGGTTTTCAATCAGCCCCAGCATTTT. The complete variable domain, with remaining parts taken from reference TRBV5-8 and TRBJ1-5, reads EAGVTQSPTHLIKTRGQQATLRCSPISGHTSVYWYQQALGLGLQFLLWYDEGEERNRGNFPPRFSGRQFPNYSSELNVNALELEDSALYLCASSSGQGVFNQPQHFGDGTRLSIL.

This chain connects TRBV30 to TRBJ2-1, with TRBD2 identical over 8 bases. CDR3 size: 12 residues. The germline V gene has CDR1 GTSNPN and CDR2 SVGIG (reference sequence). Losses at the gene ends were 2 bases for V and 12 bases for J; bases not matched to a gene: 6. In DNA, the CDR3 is TGTGCCTGGAGTTTGGGACTAGTAGGGCAGTTCTTC. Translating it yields CAWSLGLVGQFF.

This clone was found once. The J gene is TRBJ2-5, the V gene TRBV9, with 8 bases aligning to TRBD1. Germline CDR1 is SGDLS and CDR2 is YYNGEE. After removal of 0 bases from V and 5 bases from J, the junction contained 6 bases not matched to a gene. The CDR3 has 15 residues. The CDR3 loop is CASSVVTGGWETQYF. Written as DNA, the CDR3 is TGTGCCAGCAGCGTAGTAACAGGGGGGTGGGAGACCCAGTACTTC.

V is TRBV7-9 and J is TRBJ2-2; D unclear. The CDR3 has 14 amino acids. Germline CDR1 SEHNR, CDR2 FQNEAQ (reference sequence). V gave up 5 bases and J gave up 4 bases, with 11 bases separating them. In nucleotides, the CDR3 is TGTGCCAGCAGCCCCGATCTTAGCACCGGGGAGCTGTTTTTT. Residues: CASSPDLSTGELFF.

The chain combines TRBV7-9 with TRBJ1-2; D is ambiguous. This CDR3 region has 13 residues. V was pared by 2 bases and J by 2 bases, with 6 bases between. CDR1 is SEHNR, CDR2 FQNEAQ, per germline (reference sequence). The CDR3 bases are TGTGCCAGCAGCTTAACTTCCAACTATGGCTACACCTTC. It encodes CASSLTSNYGYTF.

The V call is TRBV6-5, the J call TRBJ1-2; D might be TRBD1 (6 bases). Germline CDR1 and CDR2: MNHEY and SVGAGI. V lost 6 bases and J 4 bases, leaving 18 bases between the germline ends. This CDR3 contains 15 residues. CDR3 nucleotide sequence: TGTGCCAGCAGACAACCGGGGGGCCCCTTCTATGGCTACACCTTC. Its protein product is CASRQPGGPFYGYTF.

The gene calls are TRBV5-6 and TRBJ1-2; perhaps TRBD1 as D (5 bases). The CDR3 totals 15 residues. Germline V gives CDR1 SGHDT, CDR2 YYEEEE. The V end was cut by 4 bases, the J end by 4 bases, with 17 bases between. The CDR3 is CASSPGWGSPYGYTF. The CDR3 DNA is TGTGCCAGCAGCCCCGGTTGGGGCAGCCCCTATGGCTACACCTTC.

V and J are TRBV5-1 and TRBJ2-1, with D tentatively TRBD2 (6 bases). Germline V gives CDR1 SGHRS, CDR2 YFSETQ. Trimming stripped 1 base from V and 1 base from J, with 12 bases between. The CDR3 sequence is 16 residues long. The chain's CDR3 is CASSLRSGSSYNEQFF. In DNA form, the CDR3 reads TGCGCCAGCAGCTTGCGTAGCGGAAGTTCCTACAATGAGCAGTTCTTC.

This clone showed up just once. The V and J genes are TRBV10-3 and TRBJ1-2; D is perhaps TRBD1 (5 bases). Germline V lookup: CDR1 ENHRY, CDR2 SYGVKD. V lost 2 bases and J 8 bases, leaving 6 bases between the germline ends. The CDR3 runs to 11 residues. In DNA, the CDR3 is TGTGCCATCAGTGAGCAGGGCGGCTACACCTTC. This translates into CAISEQGGYTF.

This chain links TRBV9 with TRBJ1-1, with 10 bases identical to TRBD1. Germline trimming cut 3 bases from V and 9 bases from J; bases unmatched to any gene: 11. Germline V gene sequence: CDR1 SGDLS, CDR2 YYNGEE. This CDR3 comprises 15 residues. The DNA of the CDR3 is TGTGCCAGCAGCGCTTCGGGACAGGGGTTGTTTCAAGCTTTCTTT. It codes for CASSASGQGLFQAFF. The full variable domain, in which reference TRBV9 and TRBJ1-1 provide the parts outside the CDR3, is DSGVTQTPKHLITATGQRVTLRCSPRSGDLSVYWYQQSLDQGLQFLIQYYNGEERAKGNILERFSAQQFPDLHSELNLSSLELGDSALYFCASSASGQGLFQAFFGQGTRLTVV.

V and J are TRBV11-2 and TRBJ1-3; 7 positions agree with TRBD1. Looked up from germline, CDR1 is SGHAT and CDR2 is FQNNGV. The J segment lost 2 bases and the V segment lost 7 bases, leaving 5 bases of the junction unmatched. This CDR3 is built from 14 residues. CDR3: CASIEGAPGNTIYF. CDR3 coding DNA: TGTGCCAGCATCGAGGGGGCGCCTGGAAACACCATATATTTT. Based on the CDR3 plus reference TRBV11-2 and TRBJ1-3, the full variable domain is EAGVAQSPRYKIIEKRQSVAFWCNPISGHATLYWYQQILGQGPKLLIQFQNNGVVDDSQLPKDRFSAERLKGVDSTLKIQPAKLEDSAVYLCASIEGAPGNTIYFGEGSWLTVV.

The CDR3 sequence is CASSFDRAGYTF. The CDR3 DNA reads TGTGCCAGCAGCTTTGACAGGGCTGGCTACACCTTC. V gene TRBV11-3 combines with J gene TRBJ1-2, with 7 bases lining up with TRBD1. Trimming removed 3 bases from V and 7 bases from J; junction bases left unmatched: 2. The germline V gene has CDR1 SGHNT and CDR2 YENEEA. The CDR3 runs to 12 residues.

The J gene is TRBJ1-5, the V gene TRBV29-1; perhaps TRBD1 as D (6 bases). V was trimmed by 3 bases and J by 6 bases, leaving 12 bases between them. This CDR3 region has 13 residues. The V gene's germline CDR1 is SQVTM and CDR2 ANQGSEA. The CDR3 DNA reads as TGCAGCGTTGAGGGGGCCCGCGGTCAGCCCCAGCATTTT. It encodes CSVEGARGQPQHF.

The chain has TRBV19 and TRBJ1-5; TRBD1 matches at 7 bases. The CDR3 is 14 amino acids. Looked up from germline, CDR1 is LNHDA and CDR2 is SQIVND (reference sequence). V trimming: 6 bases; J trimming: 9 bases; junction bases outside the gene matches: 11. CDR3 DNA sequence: TGTGCCAGTAGACTCGCACGGACAGGAAGGCCCCAGCATTTT. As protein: CASRLARTGRPQHF.

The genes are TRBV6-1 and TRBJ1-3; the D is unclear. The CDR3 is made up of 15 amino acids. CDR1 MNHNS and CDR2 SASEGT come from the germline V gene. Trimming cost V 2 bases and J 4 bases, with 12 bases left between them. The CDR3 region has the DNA TGTGCCAGCAGTGAATTGGGCAGACAAGGAAACACCATATATTTT. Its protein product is CASSELGRQGNTIYF.

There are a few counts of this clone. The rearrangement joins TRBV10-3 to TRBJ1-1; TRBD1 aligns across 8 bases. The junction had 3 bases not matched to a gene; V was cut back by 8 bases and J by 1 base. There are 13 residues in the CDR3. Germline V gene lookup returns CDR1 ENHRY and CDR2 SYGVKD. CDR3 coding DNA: TGTGCCATCCGCGGGACAGGGAACACTGAAGCTTTCTTT. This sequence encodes CAIRGTGNTEAFF.

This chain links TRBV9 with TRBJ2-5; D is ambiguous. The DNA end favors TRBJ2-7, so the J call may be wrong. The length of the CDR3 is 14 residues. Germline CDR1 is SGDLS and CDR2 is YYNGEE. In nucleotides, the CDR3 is TGTGCCAGCAGCGTAGAACCATCCTCCTACGAGCAGTACTTC. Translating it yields CASSVEPSSYEQYF.

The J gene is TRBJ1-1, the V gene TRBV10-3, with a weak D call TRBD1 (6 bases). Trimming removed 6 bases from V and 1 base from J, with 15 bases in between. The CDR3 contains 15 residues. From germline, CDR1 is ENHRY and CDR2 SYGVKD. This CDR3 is CAISGRTDSNTEAFF. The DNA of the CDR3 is TGTGCCATCAGCGGCAGGACAGACTCGAACACTGAAGCTTTCTTT.

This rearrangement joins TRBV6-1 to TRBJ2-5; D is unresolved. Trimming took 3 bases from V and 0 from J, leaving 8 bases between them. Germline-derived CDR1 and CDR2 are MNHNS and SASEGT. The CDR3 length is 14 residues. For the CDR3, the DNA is TGTGCCAGCAGTGACTACGCGTACCAAGAGACCCAGTACTTC. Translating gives CASSDYAYQETQYF.